This T cell receptor beta chain was identified during a study of cytomegalovirus exposure and HLA in healthy donors. Study-level results: Later, TCR association rates were found to vary by HLA locus, highest for DRB1 and lowest for HLA-C. 150 or so TCR beta chains were listed as cytomegalovirus-associated. Later analysis suggested most CMV-associated TCR beta chains were HLA-restricted. Fewer N-insertions than the approximately 680-donor mean were reportedly shown by an Asian-associated ancestry cluster in a later analysis.

Comment on this clone: The antigen is undetermined.

Germline V CDR1 and CDR2: MNHEY, SVGAGI. The CDR3 length is 14 residues. Trimming shortened V by 0 bases and J by 1 base, and 3 bases separated the two germline ends. PCR employed 60 Vbeta and 13 Jbeta primers. Clones were sequenced by immunoSEQ multiplex PCR, and TCRdb holds only the in-frame ones, with some missing. The sample has 200,000 to 250,000 clones, over 75% seen once; the top ten hold more than 0.45%. This TCR came from a boy between 10 and 17 years old in good health and CMV-seronegative. V and J are TRBV6-5 and TRBJ2-2; D gene uncertain. The sequencing input was PBMCs. In nucleotides, the CDR3 is TGTGCCAGCAGTTACTCCGGGAACACCGGGGAGCTGTTTTTT. Translation: CASSYSGNTGELFF.